This TCR beta chain was documented in a study of memory CD8 T cells in hepatitis C reinfection. Time point: late/post reinfection, 12 to 24 weeks after detection. No in vitro expansion preceded TCR sequencing of the sorted cells. Using immunoSEQ multiplex PCR, the repertoire was profiled, and TCRdb retains in-frame clones only, with some absent. The table lists some 46,000 clones, approximately 92% of them singletons, with more than 0.6% in the top ten. Trimming took 0 bases from V and 5 from J; bases not matched to a gene: 5. Per germline, CDR1 SNHLY and CDR2 FYNNEI. CDR3 size: 16 residues. Sequencing was done on a sample of naive CD8+ T cells sorted from blood. This TCR derives from a man between 18 and 29 years old with hepatitis C virus infection. The chain links TRBV2 to TRBJ2-3, with 10 bases aligning to TRBD2. The CDR3 DNA reads as TGTGCCAGCAGTGAAGCGGAAGCGGGAGGGGTAGATACGCAGTATTTT. Encoded protein: CASSEAEAGGVDTQYF.